This section outlines one T cell receptor (beta chain) sequence together with its context. These data originate in a study of blood T cell repertoires in COVID-19. In the study overall: Material from acute and convalescent COVID-19 was sourced from the United States, Italy and Spain. Sources were T cells, B-cell-depleted T cells, or PBMCs; the material itself was cDNA or gDNA.

Authors' processing steps: Amplification from reference gene primers served as the basis for estimated nucleated cell counts. Generated by immunoSEQ multiplex PCR, the TCRdb table keeps only in-frame clones and is missing some. D and trimming were read from the DNA, whereas the V and J calls and clone size are those reported in that table. The repertoire holds a few hundred thousand clones, with roughly 80% as singletons. Germline CDR1 reads SGHTA; CDR2 reads FQGNSA. The CDR3 extends over 15 amino acids. V was pared by 5 bases and J by 3 bases, with 14 bases between. The V gene is TRBV7-2, the J gene TRBJ2-4, with D maybe TRBD2 (6 bases). The receptor's source is a human donor in a cohort sampled during active COVID-19. Sequenced material: peripheral blood. CDR3 nucleotides: TGTGCCAGCAGCGCGGCCGGGACTTTCAAAAACATTCAGTACTTC. Translated, it gives CASSAAGTFKNIQYF.